This T cell receptor (beta chain) was recovered during a study of OX40 agonist ivuxolimab in advanced cancers. A note on this clone: Its cognate antigen is unknown.

Broader study findings: Nonresponders, in some cases, also had low normalized T-cell clonal expansion.

The CDR3 sequence is 13 residues long. Germline assignment: CDR1 MNHNY and CDR2 SVGAGI (reference sequence). With 2 bases removed from V and 6 bases from J, the gap between germline ends came to 7 bases. Profiling relied on immunoSEQ multiplex PCR, and the TCRdb table lists in-frame clones only, not all of them. Among about 83,000 clones listed, about 90% were seen once. This TCR derives from an adult with an advanced solid tumor such as melanoma, head and neck, liver or kidney cancer. Source: CD4+ or CD8+ T cells sorted from blood, taken in a trial of the OX40 agonist ivuxolimab. The chain employs TRBV6-6 and TRBJ2-2; either TRBD1 or TRBD2 may supply D (5 bases each). CDR3 DNA: TGTGCCAGCAGTTACCCGGGACCCGGGGAGCTGTTTTTT. Residues: CASSYPGPGELFF.